This T cell receptor beta chain emerged from a study of T cells in Graves' hyperthyroidism and ophthalmopathy. Points from the study as a whole: The authors' 13 V-J model separated ophthalmopathy from stable hyperthyroidism.

This clonotype was counted many times. Its target is unknown. Germline V gene data show CDR1 as DFQATT and CDR2 as SNEGSKA (reference sequence). The CDR3 runs to 15 residues. The ends were cut back, 5 bases at V and 5 bases at J, with 18 bases in the middle. From RNA transcripts, TCR beta CDR3 regions were amplified. The HTBI primer set served for first-round RT-PCR of the TCR CDR3. TCRdb recomputed calls from the multiplex PCR reads with MiXCR, one row per CDR3 protein. The sample shows about 530,000 distinct CDR3 sequences, 15% to 20% of them seen only once. This clonotype was obtained from a woman aged 18-29 years with Graves' ophthalmopathy. This sequence joins TRBV20-1 and TRBJ1-4, with unresolved D. What was sequenced was blood. DNA of the CDR3: TGCAGTGCTTCGACTAAGGGTTCTTTGAATGAAAAACTGTTTTTT. Its protein is CSASTKGSLNEKLFF.